The sequence of this T cell receptor beta chain was determined in a study of a mutant IDH1 vaccine in newly diagnosed glioma. Time point described: week 5, during vaccination. One vaccine dose held 300 ug of mutant IDH1 20-mer peptide and came with topical imiquimod. Method: immunoSEQ multiplex PCR; TCRdb's copy keeps in-frame clones and lacks some. Among around 35,000 clones listed, roughly 83% were seen once. This clone was counted between two and nine times. Its antigen is currently unknown. The source is a man aged 30 to 45 with glioma. The material sequenced was PBMCs, taken from a glioma patient whose treatment included an IDH1 peptide vaccine.

The chain's CDR3 is CASSLFGYTDSPLHF. CDR3 bases: TGTGCCAGCAGTTTATTCGGGTATACGGATTCACCCCTCCACTTT. This chain connects TRBV27 to TRBJ1-6; no reliable D call. Per the germline V gene, CDR1 is MNHEY and CDR2 is SMNVEV (reference sequence). The V end lost 1 base, the J end lost 8 bases, and 12 bases lay between the germline ends. This CDR3 spans 15 amino acids.